The entry below describes one TCR beta chain. Its antigen is not identified. These data originate in a study of shared clonotypes between healthy human individuals. About the study: There were three CD4 naive, three CD4 memory, two CD8 naive and one CD8 memory plates per donor.

Findings and limits, study-wide: Few donors restricted represented genetic and exposure-history diversity. Relative to their counterparts shared across all four donors, non-shared clonotypes exhibited diminished generation probabilities.

Study donors comprised healthy, HIV-negative adults devoid of recent acute infection or vaccination. The CDR3 has 14 amino acids. Germline CDR1 reads MDHEN; CDR2 reads SYDVKM. The V gene lost 3 bases and the J gene lost 0 bases, with 9 bases spanning the gap. Method: immunoSEQ multiplex PCR; TCRdb's copy keeps in-frame clones and lacks some. This table holds 1.4 million to 1.5 million clones, roughly 97% found once. What was sequenced was naive CD4+ T cells sorted from blood. Subset: CD45RA+ positively selected. The V and J genes are TRBV28 and TRBJ2-7; D is undetermined. The TCR sequence derives from a man younger than 45 in good health. The CDR3 is CASSLPMSSYEQYF. The CDR3 DNA reads TGTGCCAGCAGTTTGCCGATGAGCTCCTACGAGCAGTACTTC.